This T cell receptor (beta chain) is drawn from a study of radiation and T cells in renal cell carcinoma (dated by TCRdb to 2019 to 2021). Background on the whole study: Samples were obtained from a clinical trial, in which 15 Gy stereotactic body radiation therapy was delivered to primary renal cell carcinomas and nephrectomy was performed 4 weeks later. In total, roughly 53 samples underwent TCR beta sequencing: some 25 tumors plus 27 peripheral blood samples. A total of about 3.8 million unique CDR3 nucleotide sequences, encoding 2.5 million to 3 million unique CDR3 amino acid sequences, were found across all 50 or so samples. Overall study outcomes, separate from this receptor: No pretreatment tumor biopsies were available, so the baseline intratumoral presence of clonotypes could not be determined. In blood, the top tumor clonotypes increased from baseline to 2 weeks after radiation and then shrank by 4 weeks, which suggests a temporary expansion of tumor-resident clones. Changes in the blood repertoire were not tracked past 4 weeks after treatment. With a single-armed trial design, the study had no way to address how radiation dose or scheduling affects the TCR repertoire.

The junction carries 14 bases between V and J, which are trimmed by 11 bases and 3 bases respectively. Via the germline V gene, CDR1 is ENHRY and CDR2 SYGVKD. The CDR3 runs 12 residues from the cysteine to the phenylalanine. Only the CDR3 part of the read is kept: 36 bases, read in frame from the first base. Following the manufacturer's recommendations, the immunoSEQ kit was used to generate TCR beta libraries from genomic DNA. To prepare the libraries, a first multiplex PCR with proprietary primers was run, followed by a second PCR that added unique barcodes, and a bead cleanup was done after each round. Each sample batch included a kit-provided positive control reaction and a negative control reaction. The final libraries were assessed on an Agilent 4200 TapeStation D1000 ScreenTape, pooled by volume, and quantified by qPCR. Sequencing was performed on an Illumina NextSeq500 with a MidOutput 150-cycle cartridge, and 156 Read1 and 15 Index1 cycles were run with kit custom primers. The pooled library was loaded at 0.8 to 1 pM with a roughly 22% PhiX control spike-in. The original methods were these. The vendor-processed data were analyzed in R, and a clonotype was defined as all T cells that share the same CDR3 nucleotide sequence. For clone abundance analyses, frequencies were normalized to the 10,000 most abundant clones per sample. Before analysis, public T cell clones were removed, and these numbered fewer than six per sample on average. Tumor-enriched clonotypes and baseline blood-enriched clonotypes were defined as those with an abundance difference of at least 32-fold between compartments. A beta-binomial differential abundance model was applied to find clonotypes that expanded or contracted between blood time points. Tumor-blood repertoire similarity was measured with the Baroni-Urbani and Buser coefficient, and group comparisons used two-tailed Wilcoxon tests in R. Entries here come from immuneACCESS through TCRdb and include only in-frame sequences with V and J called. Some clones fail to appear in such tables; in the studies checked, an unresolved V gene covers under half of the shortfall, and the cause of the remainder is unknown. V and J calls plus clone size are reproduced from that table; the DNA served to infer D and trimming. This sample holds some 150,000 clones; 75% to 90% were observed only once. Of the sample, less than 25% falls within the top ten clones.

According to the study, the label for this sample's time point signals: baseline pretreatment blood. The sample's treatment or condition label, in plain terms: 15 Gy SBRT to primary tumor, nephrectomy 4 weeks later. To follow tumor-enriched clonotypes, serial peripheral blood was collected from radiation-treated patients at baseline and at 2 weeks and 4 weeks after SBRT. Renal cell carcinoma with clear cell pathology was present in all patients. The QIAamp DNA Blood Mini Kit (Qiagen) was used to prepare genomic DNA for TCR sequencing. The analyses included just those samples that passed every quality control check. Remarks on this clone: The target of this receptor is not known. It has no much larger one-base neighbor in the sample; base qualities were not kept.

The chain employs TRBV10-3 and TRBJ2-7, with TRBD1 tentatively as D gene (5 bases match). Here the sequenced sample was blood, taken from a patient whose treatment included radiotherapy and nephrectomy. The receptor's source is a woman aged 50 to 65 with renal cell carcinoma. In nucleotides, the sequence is TGTGCCGTGCAGGGAATCGGCTACGAGCAGTACTTC. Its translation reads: CAVQGIGYEQYF.